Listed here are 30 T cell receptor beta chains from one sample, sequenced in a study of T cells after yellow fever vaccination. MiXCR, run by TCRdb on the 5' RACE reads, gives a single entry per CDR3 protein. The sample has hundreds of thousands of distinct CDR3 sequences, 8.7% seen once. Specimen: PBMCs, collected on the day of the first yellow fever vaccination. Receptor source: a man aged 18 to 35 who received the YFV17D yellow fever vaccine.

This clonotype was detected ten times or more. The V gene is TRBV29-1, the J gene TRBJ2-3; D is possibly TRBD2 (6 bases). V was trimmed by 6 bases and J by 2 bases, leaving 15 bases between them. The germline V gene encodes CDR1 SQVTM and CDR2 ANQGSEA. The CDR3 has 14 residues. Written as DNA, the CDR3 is TGCAGCGTGGGTGTGGGGGGAGTCACAGATACGCAGTATTTT. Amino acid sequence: CSVGVGGVTDTQYF.

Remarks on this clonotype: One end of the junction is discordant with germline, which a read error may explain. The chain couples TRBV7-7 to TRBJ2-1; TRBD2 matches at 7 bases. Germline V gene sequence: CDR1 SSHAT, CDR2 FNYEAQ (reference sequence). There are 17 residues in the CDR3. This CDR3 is CASSPDPRASGDNEQFF. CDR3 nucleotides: TGTGCTAGCAGCCCCGACCCCCGGGCTAGCGGAGACAATGAGCAGTTCTTC.

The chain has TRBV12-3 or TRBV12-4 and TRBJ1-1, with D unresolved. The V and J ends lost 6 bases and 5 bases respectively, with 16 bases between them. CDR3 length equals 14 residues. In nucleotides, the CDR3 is TGTGCCAGCAGCCGGCGGGGTTTAGAAACTGAAGCTTTCTTT. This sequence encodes CASSRRGLETEAFF.

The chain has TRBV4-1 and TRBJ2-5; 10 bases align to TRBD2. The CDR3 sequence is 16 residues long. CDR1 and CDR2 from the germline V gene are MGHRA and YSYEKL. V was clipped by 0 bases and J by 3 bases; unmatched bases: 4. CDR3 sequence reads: CASSQEWTSGEETQYF. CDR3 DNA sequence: TGCGCCAGCAGCCAAGAGTGGACTAGCGGAGAAGAGACCCAGTACTTC.

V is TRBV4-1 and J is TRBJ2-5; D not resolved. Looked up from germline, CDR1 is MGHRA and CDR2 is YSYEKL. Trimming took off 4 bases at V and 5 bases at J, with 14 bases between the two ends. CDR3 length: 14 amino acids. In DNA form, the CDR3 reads TGCGCCAGCAGCCCAGACCGGAAGACGGAGACCCAGTACTTC. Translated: CASSPDRKTETQYF.

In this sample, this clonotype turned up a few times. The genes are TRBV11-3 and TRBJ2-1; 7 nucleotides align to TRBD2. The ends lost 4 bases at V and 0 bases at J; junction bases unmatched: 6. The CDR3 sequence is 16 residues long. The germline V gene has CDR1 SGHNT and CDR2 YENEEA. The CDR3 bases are TGTGCCAGCAGCTCCTCTAGCGGATTCTCCTACAATGAGCAGTTCTTC. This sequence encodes CASSSSSGFSYNEQFF. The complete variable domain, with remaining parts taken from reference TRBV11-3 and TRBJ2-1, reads EAGVVQSPRYKIIEKKQPVAFWCNPISGHNTLYWYLQNLGQGPELLIRYENEEAVDDSQLPKDRFSAERLKGVDSTLKIQPAELGDSAVYLCASSSSSGFSYNEQFFGPGTRLTVL.

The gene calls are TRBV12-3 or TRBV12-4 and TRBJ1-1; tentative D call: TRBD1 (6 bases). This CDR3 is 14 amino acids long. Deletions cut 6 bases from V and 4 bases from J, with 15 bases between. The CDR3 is CASRGLGAVTEAFF. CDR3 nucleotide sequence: TGTGCCAGCAGGGGTCTGGGGGCAGTCACTGAAGCTTTCTTT.

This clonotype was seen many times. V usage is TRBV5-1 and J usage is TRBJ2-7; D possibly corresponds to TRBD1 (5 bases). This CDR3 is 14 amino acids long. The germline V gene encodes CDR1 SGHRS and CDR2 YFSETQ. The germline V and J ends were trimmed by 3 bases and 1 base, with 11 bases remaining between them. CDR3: CASSSLGQSYEQYF. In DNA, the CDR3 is TGCGCCAGCAGCTCCCTGGGGCAGTCCTACGAGCAGTACTTC.

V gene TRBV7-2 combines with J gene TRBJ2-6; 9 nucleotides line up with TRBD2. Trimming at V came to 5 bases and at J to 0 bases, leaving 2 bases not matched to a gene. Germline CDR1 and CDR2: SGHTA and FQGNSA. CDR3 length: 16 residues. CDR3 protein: CASSRGRGSGANVLTF. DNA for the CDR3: TGTGCCAGCAGCCGCGGGAGGGGCTCTGGGGCCAACGTCCTGACTTTC.

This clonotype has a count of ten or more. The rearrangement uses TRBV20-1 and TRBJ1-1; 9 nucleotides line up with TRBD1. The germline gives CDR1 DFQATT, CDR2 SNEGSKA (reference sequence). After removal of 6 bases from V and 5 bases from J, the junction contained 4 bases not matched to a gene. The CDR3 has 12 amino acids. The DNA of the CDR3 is TGCAGTGCACGACAGGGGGGAACTGAAGCTTTCTTT. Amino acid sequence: CSARQGGTEAFF.

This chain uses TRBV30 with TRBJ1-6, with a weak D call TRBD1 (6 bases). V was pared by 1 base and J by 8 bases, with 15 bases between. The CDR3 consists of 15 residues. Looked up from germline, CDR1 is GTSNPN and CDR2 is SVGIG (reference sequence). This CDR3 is CAWSETGFSYSPLHF. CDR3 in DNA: TGTGCCTGGAGTGAAACAGGGTTTTCGTATTCACCCCTCCACTTT.

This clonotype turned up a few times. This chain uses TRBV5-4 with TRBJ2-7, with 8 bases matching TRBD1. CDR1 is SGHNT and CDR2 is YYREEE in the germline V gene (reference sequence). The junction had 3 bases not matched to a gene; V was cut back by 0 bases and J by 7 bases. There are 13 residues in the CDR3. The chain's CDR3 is CASSLARTGEQYV. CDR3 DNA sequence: TGTGCCAGCAGCTTGGCCCGGACAGGGGAGCAGTACGTC.

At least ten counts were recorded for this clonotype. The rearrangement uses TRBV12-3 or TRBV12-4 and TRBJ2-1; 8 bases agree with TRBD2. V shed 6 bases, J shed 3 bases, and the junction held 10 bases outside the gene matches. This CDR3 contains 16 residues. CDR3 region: CASSLTRGGYYNEQFF. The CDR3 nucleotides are TGTGCCAGCAGCCTTACCCGGGGGGGATACTACAATGAGCAGTTCTTC.

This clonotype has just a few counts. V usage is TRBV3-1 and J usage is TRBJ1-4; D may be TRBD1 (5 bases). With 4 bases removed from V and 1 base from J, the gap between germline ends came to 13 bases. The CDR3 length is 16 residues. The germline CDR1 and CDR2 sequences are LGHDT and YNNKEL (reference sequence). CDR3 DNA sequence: TGTGCCAGCAGCCCCGGGGCAGGGCGAACTAATGAAAAACTGTTTTTT. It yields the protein CASSPGAGRTNEKLFF.

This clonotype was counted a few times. The CDR3 is CASSPDHRVTYGYTF. The CDR3 nucleotides read TGTGCCAGCAGCCCCGATCACAGGGTTACCTATGGCTACACCTTC. The J gene is TRBJ1-2, the V gene TRBV7-2; D possibly corresponds to TRBD1 (6 bases). Germline assignment: CDR1 SGHTA and CDR2 FQGNSA. CDR3 length: 15 residues. V lost 5 bases and J lost 4, with 17 bases in between.

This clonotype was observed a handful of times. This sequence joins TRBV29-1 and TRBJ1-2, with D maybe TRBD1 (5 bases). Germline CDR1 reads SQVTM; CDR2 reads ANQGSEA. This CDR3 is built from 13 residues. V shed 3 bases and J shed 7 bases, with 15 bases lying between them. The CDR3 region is CSVEGVFAGGYTF. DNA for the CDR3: TGCAGCGTTGAGGGGGTTTTCGCGGGTGGCTACACCTTC.

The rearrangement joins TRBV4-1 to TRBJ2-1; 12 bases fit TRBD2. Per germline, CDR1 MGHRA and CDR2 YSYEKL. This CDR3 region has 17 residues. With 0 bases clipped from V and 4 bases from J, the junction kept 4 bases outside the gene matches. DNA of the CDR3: TGCGCCAGCAGCCAAGATCGACTAGCGGGAGCGTACAATGAGCAGTTCTTC. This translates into CASSQDRLAGAYNEQFF.

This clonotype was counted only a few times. Here the CDR3 DNA reads TGCGCCAGCAGCCAAGTTGTAGCGGGGGAAGAGACCCAGTACTTC. The encoded protein is CASSQVVAGEETQYF. This rearrangement joins TRBV4-1 to TRBJ2-5, with 9 bases matching TRBD2. Losses at the gene ends were 1 base for V and 3 bases for J; bases not matched to a gene: 3. Germline CDR1 MGHRA, CDR2 YSYEKL. CDR3 size: 15 residues.

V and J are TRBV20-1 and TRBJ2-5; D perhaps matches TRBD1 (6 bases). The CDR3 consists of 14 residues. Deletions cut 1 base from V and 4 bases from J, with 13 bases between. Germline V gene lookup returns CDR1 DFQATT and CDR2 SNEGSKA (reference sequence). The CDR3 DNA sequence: TGCAGTGCTAGAGGGGGGCATGGGGGAGAGACCCAGTACTTC. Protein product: CSARGGHGGETQYF.

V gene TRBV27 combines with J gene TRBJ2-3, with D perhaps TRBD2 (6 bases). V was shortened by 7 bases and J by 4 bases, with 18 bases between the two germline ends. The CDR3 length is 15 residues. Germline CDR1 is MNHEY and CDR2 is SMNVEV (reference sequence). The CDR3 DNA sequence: TGTGCCAGCAATACGGACTACCGTGGTCCAGATACGCAGTATTTT. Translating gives CASNTDYRGPDTQYF.

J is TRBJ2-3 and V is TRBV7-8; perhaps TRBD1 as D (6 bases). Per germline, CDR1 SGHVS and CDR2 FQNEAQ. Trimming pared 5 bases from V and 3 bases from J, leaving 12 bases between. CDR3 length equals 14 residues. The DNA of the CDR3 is TGTGCCAGCAGCCCTTACAGGGTAACAGATACGCAGTATTTT. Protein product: CASSPYRVTDTQYF. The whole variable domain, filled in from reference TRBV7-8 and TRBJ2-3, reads GAGVSQSPRYKVAKRGQDVALRCDPISGHVSLFWYQQALGQGPEFLTYFQNEAQLDKSGLPSDRFFAERPEGSVSTLKIQRTQQEDSAVYLCASSPYRVTDTQYFGPGTRLTVL.

CDR3 loop: CASSFYRGGASGELFF. CDR3 in DNA: TGTGCCAGCAGCTTCTATCGCGGGGGGGCATCCGGGGAGCTGTTTTTT. V usage is TRBV7-8 and J usage is TRBJ2-2, with 9 bases fitting TRBD2. Germline CDR1 and CDR2: SGHVS and FQNEAQ. The CDR3 has 16 residues. V shed 3 bases, J shed 6 bases, and the junction held 8 bases outside the gene matches.

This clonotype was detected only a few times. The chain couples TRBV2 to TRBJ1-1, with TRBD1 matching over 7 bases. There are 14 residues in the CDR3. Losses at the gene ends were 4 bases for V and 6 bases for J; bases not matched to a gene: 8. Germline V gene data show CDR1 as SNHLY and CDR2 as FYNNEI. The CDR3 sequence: CASSVGGGQAEAFF. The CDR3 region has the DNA TGTGCCAGCAGTGTGGGTGGCGGACAGGCTGAAGCTTTCTTT.

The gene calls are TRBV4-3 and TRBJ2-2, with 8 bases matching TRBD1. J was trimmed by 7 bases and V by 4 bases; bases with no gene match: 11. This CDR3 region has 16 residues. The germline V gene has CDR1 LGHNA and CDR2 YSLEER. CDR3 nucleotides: TGCGCCAGCAGCCGAGACGTCACAGGGGGATACGGGGAGCTGTTTTTT. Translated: CASSRDVTGGYGELFF.

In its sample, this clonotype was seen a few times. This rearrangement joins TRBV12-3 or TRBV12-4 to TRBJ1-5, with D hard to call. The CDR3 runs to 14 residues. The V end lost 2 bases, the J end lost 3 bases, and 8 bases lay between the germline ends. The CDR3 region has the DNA TGTGCCAGCAGTTTAAGACACGACAATCAGCCCCAGCATTTT. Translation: CASSLRHDNQPQHF.

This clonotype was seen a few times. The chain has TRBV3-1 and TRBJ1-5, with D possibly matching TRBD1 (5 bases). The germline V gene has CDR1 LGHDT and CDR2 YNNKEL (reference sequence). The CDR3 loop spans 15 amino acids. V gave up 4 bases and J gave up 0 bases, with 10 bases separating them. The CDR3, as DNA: TGTGCCAGCAGCCTCGGACACTATAGCAATCAGCCCCAGCATTTT. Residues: CASSLGHYSNQPQHF.

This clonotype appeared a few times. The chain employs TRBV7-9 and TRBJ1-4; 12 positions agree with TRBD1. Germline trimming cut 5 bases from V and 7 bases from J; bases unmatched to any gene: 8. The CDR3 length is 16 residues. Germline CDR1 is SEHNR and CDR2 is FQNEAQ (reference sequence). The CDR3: CASSDRDRGPGEKLFF. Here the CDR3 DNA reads TGTGCCAGCAGCGATCGGGACAGGGGGCCGGGTGAAAAACTGTTTTTT. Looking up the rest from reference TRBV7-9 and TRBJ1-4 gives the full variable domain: DTGVSQNPRHKITKRGQNVTFRCDPISEHNRLYWYRQTLGQGPEFLTYFQNEAQLEKSRLLSDRFSAERPKGSFSTLEIQRTEQGDSAMYLCASSDRDRGPGEKLFFGSGTQLSVL.

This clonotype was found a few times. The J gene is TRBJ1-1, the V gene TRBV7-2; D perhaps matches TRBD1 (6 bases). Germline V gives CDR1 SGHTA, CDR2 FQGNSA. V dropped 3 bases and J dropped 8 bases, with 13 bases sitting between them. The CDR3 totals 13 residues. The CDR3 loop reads CASSFRGGQEAFF. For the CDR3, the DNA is TGTGCCAGCAGCTTCAGGGGCGGCCAAGAAGCTTTCTTT.

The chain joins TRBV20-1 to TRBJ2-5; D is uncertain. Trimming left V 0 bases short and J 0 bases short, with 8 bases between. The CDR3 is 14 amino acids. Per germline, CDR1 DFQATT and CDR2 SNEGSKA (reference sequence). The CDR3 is CSARDATNQETQYF. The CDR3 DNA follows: TGCAGTGCTAGAGATGCCACCAACCAAGAGACCCAGTACTTC.

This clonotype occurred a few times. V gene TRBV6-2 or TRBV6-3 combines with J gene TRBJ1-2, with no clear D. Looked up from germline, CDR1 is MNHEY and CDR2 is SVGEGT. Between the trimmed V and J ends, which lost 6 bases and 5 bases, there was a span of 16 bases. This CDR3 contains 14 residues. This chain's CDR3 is CASSLNRPDYGYTF. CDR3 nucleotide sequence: TGTGCCAGCAGCCTTAACCGGCCCGATTATGGCTACACCTTC.